Following are 22 T cell receptor beta chains from one sample sequenced in a study of shared clonotypes between healthy human individuals. TCRdb keeps only in-frame clones here, not all; method: immunoSEQ multiplex PCR. The sample consists of 650,000 to 750,000 clones, around 72% of them appearing once. The sequencing input was memory CD4+ T cells sorted from blood. The subset denotes: CD45RA-negative fraction. The receptors originated from a woman aged 25 to 39 in good health.

CDR3 residues: CASSPSRDSYNEQFF. In DNA form, the CDR3 reads TGTGCCAGCAGTCCATCGCGGGACTCCTACAATGAGCAGTTCTTC. The V and J genes are TRBV11-2 and TRBJ2-1, with D perhaps TRBD2 (6 bases). This CDR3 comprises 15 residues. V shed 6 bases and J shed 0 bases, with 12 bases lying between them. Germline V lookup: CDR1 SGHAT, CDR2 FQNNGV. Drawing the rest from reference TRBV11-2 and TRBJ2-1, the complete variable domain is EAGVAQSPRYKIIEKRQSVAFWCNPISGHATLYWYQQILGQGPKLLIQFQNNGVVDDSQLPKDRFSAERLKGVDSTLKIQPAKLEDSAVYLCASSPSRDSYNEQFFGPGTRLTVL.

This clone was recorded only once. This rearrangement joins TRBV10-2 to TRBJ2-7; D is possibly TRBD1 or TRBD2 (5 bases each). The CDR3 sequence is 14 residues long. Trimming took off 6 bases at V and 2 bases at J, with 14 bases between the two ends. Germline V gives CDR1 WSHSY, CDR2 SAAADI. The CDR3 spells CASSRDPGPYEQYF. The CDR3 DNA follows: TGCGCCAGCAGCCGGGATCCGGGGCCCTACGAGCAGTACTTC.

This clone occurred many times. The rearrangement joins TRBV6-1 to TRBJ1-2; tentative D call: TRBD1 (5 bases). The CDR3 contains 12 residues. Germline CDR1 and CDR2: MNHNS and SASEGT. The V end was cut by 10 bases, the J end by 3 bases, with 12 bases between. The CDR3 DNA reads TGTGCCACCCCGACAGTCTACTATGGCTACACCTTC. Protein: CATPTVYYGYTF.

The V gene is TRBV5-1, the J gene TRBJ1-5, with D unresolved. V gave up 4 bases and J gave up 5 bases, with 10 bases separating them. This CDR3 has 13 residues. Germline CDR1 reads SGHRS; CDR2 reads YFSETQ. The CDR3 sequence is CASSPGRDQPQHF. The CDR3 nucleotides are TGCGCCAGCAGCCCTGGGAGGGATCAGCCCCAGCATTTT.

The chain employs TRBV7-6 and TRBJ1-2; 9 bases are a match to TRBD1. Germline lookup yields CDR1 SGHVS and CDR2 FNYEAQ. The CDR3 is 15 residues long. J was trimmed by 8 bases and V by 5 bases; bases with no gene match: 12. CDR3 DNA: TGTGCCAGCAGCCTCCCGGGACAGGGTATTCGGGGCTACACCTTC. Protein product: CASSLPGQGIRGYTF.

The chain couples TRBV5-6 to TRBJ1-2; D call uncertain. Germline V CDR1 and CDR2: SGHDT, YYEEEE. Trimming took 4 bases from V and 10 from J, leaving 23 bases between them. The CDR3 is 15 amino acids. The CDR3 DNA reads as TGTGCCAGCAGCCTACTCGGTGGGCAGCTCCTTTTCTACACCTTC. This translates into CASSLLGGQLLFYTF.

This clone was recorded a few times. The V gene is TRBV2, the J gene TRBJ1-2; perhaps TRBD1 as D (6 bases). This CDR3 has 15 residues. Deletions cut 7 bases from V and 6 bases from J, with 21 bases between. From germline, CDR1 is SNHLY and CDR2 FYNNEI. CDR3: CASNHRDTGVNGYTF. CDR3 DNA: TGTGCCAGCAATCACCGGGACACGGGAGTTAATGGCTACACCTTC.

The rearrangement joins TRBV2 to TRBJ2-1; TRBD2 matches at 11 bases. The CDR3 length is 14 residues. V gave up 8 bases and J gave up 5 bases; unmatched junction bases: 5. Germline V gives CDR1 SNHLY, CDR2 FYNNEI. This chain's CDR3 is CASRLTSGNNEQFF. Written as DNA, the CDR3 is TGTGCCAGCCGGTTGACTAGCGGGAACAATGAGCAGTTCTTC.

This clone was detected a few times. The rearrangement joins TRBV2 to TRBJ2-1, with D maybe TRBD2 (5 bases). The CDR3 totals 15 residues. CDR1 and CDR2 from the germline V gene are SNHLY and FYNNEI. Trimming cost V 6 bases and J 0 bases, with 12 bases left between them. CDR3 amino acids: CASSSRAGSYNEQFF. The CDR3, as DNA: TGTGCCAGCAGCTCCCGGGCGGGCTCCTACAATGAGCAGTTCTTC.

The rearrangement links TRBV18 to TRBJ2-3; the D is unclear. V was clipped by 2 bases and J by 0 bases, with 6 bases between them. Per the germline V gene, CDR1 is KGHSH and CDR2 is LQKENI. This CDR3 is built from 14 residues. In nucleotides, the CDR3 is TGTGCCAGCTCACCAACAGTTAGCACAGATACGCAGTATTTT. Translating gives CASSPTVSTDTQYF.

The chain carries TRBV4-1 and TRBJ2-5; D gene unclear. Trimming pared 1 base from V and 3 bases from J, leaving 21 bases between. From germline, CDR1 is MGHRA and CDR2 YSYEKL. The length of the CDR3 is 18 residues. CDR3 sequence (DNA): TGCGCCAGCAGCCAAGGGGCGGTTTCACTTGGTTCTAAAGAGACCCAGTACTTC. Amino acid sequence: CASSQGAVSLGSKETQYF.

The V and J genes are TRBV27 and TRBJ2-7, with TRBD1 as a possible D gene (6 bases). This CDR3 comprises 14 residues. V was clipped by 5 bases and J by 2 bases, with 13 bases between them. The germline gives CDR1 MNHEY, CDR2 SMNVEV (reference sequence). Here the CDR3 reads CASSPGAIPYEQYF. The CDR3 nucleotides are TGTGCCAGCAGTCCAGGGGCAATACCCTACGAGCAGTACTTC.

The rearrangement links TRBV7-8 to TRBJ2-1; D is possibly TRBD1 (6 bases). The CDR3 consists of 14 residues. V was shortened by 5 bases and J by 7 bases, with 15 bases between the two germline ends. CDR1 is SGHVS, CDR2 FQNEAQ, per germline. CDR3 DNA: TGTGCCAGCAGCATCCCACAGGGTCGAAATGAGCAGTTCTTC. It codes for CASSIPQGRNEQFF.

The chain joins TRBV5-5 to TRBJ2-5; unclear D gene. Trimming cost V 2 bases and J 3 bases, with 8 bases left between them. This CDR3 has 13 amino acids. Germline V lookup: CDR1 SGHKS, CDR2 YYEKEE (reference sequence). This chain's CDR3 is CASSFYGKETQYF. In DNA form, the CDR3 reads TGTGCCAGCAGCTTTTACGGAAAAGAGACCCAGTACTTC.

This clone was seen a handful of times. The chain employs TRBV9 and TRBJ1-2; TRBD1 matches at 8 bases. CDR3 length: 14 residues. CDR1 and CDR2 from the germline V gene are SGDLS and YYNGEE. The trim removed 0 bases at V and 6 bases at J, leaving 4 bases unmatched. CDR3 residues: CASSVVTGVDGYTF. The CDR3 bases are TGTGCCAGCAGCGTAGTGACAGGGGTGGATGGCTACACCTTC.

The CDR3 nucleotides are TGTGCCAGCAGCTATCCGGGACAGGGCCCCACTGAAGCTTTCTTT. This translates into CASSYPGQGPTEAFF. This sequence joins TRBV7-8 and TRBJ1-1; 9 bases line up with TRBD1. This CDR3 is built from 15 residues. V lost 4 bases to trimming and J lost 4 bases; unmatched junction nucleotides: 7. Germline values: CDR1 SGHVS, CDR2 FQNEAQ. Supplemented by reference TRBV7-8 and TRBJ1-1, the full variable domain reads GAGVSQSPRYKVAKRGQDVALRCDPISGHVSLFWYQQALGQGPEFLTYFQNEAQLDKSGLPSDRFFAERPEGSVSTLKIQRTQQEDSAVYLCASSYPGQGPTEAFFGQGTRLTVV.

The genes are TRBV7-6 and TRBJ1-5, with a possible D match to TRBD1 (5 bases). Trimming took 1 base from V and 3 from J, leaving 7 bases between them. Germline CDR1 and CDR2: SGHVS and FNYEAQ. CDR3 length equals 14 residues. The chain's CDR3 is CASSLGGTNQPQHF. DNA of the CDR3: TGTGCCAGCAGCTTAGGAGGGACCAATCAGCCCCAGCATTTT. Full variable domain (outside the CDR3, taken from reference TRBV7-6 and TRBJ1-5): GAGVSQSPRYKVTKRGQDVALRCDPISGHVSLYWYRQALGQGPEFLTYFNYEAQQDKSGLPNDRFSAERPEGSISTLTIQRTEQRDSAMYRCASSLGGTNQPQHFGDGTRLSIL.

The CDR3 loop reads CASSELPQGNNSPLHF. CDR3 sequence (DNA): TGTGCCAGCAGTGAGTTGCCTCAGGGAAATAATTCACCCCTCCACTTT. The chain combines TRBV25-1 with TRBJ1-6; tentative D call: TRBD1 (5 bases). The CDR3 sequence is 16 residues long. The germline V and J ends were trimmed by 3 bases and 5 bases, with 14 bases remaining between them. From germline, CDR1 is MGHDK and CDR2 SYGVNS.

The chain is built from TRBV7-2 and TRBJ2-7; D is possibly TRBD1 (5 bases). Germline V gives CDR1 SGHTA, CDR2 FQGNSA. V was cut by 3 bases and J by 0 bases, with 6 bases left in between. This CDR3 spans 13 amino acids. The CDR3 DNA is TGTGCCAGCAGCTTGGACACCTCCTACGAGCAGTACTTC. Translated, it gives CASSLDTSYEQYF.

The rearrangement uses TRBV4-1 and TRBJ1-3; D is ambiguous. The V end was cut by 3 bases, the J end by 2 bases, with 8 bases between. CDR3 length: 14 residues. Germline assignment: CDR1 MGHRA and CDR2 YSYEKL. This chain's CDR3 is CASSHLGPGNTIYF. CDR3 sequence (DNA): TGCGCCAGCAGCCATCTTGGCCCTGGAAACACCATATATTTT.

This clone was picked up one time. This chain connects TRBV7-2 to TRBJ2-3, with D tentatively TRBD2 (6 bases). The germline V gene encodes CDR1 SGHTA and CDR2 FQGNSA. V lost 0 bases and J 3 bases, leaving 10 bases between the germline ends. The CDR3 covers 15 residues. The CDR3 bases are TGTGCCAGCAGCTTAGCGGGGGGTACGACAGATACGCAGTATTTT. It yields the protein CASSLAGGTTDTQYF.

J is TRBJ2-2 and V is TRBV6-6, with TRBD2 matching over 8 bases. CDR1 and CDR2 from the germline V gene are MNHNY and SVGAGI (reference sequence). The CDR3 covers 14 residues. The ends lost 6 bases at V and 3 bases at J; junction bases unmatched: 3. The CDR3 coding sequence is TGTGCCAGCAGCTCGACTAGCGACACCGGGGAGCTGTTTTTT. Translating gives CASSSTSDTGELFF.